Described below is a single TCR beta chain sequence and its context. The clone's antigen remains unknown. Within one base of it there is no much larger clone, and no base qualities were kept. The data were taken from a study of STAT3 mutations in large granular lymphocyte leukemia (dated by TCRdb to about 2019). Study-wide context: About half of the T-LGLL patients who underwent longitudinal sequencing carried canonical activating STAT3 mutations. From an initial cohort of 200 to 250 LGL patients, roughly 17 representative T-LGLL cases were chosen for longitudinal sequencing of TCRbeta and STAT3. Serial deep sequencing of TCRbeta CDR3 and STAT3 was performed in patients with T-cell large granular lymphocyte leukemia to reconstruct clonal hierarchy and dynamics. Over half of the T-LGLL patients were given one or more immunosuppressive therapy regimens, and 40% to 50% of those treated had a hematologic response. Patients were sequenced at 3 to 5 time points on average, with the number of samplings per patient ranging from 2 to 8. As controls within the study, a couple of patients with natural killer LGL leukemia were also sequenced longitudinally.

TCRbeta libraries were sequenced on an Illumina MiSeq, and an average of roughly 41,000 productive templates per sample was obtained. The immunoSEQ assay, which uses multiplex PCR amplification, was used to generate TCRbeta CDR3 libraries. In the authors' own workflow: Repertoire diversity was calculated as previously defined, and values close to 0 indicated extremely monoclonal samples. Drawn from immuneACCESS, this table holds only the in-frame rearrangements with V and J called that TCRdb kept. Clones are partly lost; checked studies trace under half to an unresolved V gene and leave the rest unexplained. That table is the source of V, J and clone size, and D and trimming were worked out from the DNA. This sample comprises roughly 8,000 clones, roughly 91% of them detected only once. The top ten constitute approximately 45% of the sample. DNA was extracted from blood mononuclear cells, and the same DNA was used for both TCR and STAT3 sequencing.

V trim: 4 bases; J trim: 8 bases; unmatched bases: 11. CDR1 and CDR2 are read off the germline V gene as SGHRS and YFSETQ. The cysteine opens and the phenylalanine closes a CDR3 of 15 amino acids. Left in the record is the CDR3 DNA by itself, 45 bases read in frame from the first base. On the study overall, not on this receptor specifically: Persisting codominant clonotypes in some patients meant a small but highly pathogenic clone may have been missed. In about 30% of the 18 patients, TCR clonotype switching occurred after therapy, and every newly emerging clone was STAT3 wild type. Because no samples were available when a clone first appeared, clonal expansion had to be inferred from samplings taken at other points. Several patients had a dominant TCR clone burden greater than the STAT3 mutant burden, which suggests that the STAT3 mutation arose secondarily within a clone that had already expanded. Variable intervals between samplings and differing treatment regimens complicated linking therapy response to changes in TCR clonal burden. At least one immunodominant TCRbeta clonotype was identified in every T-LGLL patient, and multiple immunodominant subclonotypes were identified in about half of the T-LGLL patients.

Specimen: peripheral blood mononuclear cells. This receptor chain uses TRBV5-1 and TRBJ1-5; TRBD1 agrees with 8 junctional bases. This sequence was found in a man between 45 and 60 years old with T-cell large granular lymphocyte leukemia. Some clones in this sample may be carry-over from other donors' samples. The age is the age at diagnosis. The DNA reads TGCGCCAGCAGCCTTACCGGGACAGGCGCGGAGCCCCAGCATTTT. This yields the protein CASSLTGTGAEPQHF.